This TCR beta chain comes out of a study of regulatory T cells in long-lasting Graves disease. On this clonotype itself: Antigen unknown.

The junction had 12 bases not matched to a gene; V was cut back by 4 bases and J by 8 bases. Looked up from germline, CDR1 is MGHRA and CDR2 is YSYEKL. The length of the CDR3 is 16 residues. Arm-PCR with iRepertoire HTBI primers amplified the CDR3 regions for these TCR beta libraries. TCRdb called the multiplex PCR reads again in MiXCR, with one record for every CDR3 protein. This sample has 440,000 or so distinct CDR3 sequences, with more than 13% found just once. Regarding the study as a whole: Among samples with persistent disease, TRBV28, TRBJ1-2 and TRBJ2-5 were favored.

Time point given: newly diagnosed GD, antithyroid drugs for less than 3 months. Making the TCR library involved RNA that had been extracted from PBMCs. These data also formed part of another study, on T cells in Graves' hyperthyroidism and ophthalmopathy. That source reports: Hyperthyroidism of Graves' type that showed no ophthalmopathy progression within 18 months was stable. Not enrolled were patients with uncontrolled infection, other autoimmune disease, pregnancy or lactation. HTBI primers drove first-round RT-PCR of the TCR CDR3.

The material sequenced was peripheral blood mononuclear cells (PBMCs), taken at new diagnosis, from a patient treated with antithyroid drugs. This clonotype was sampled from a woman in her twenties or thirties with Graves disease. The genes are TRBV4-1 and TRBJ2-1; the match to TRBD2 covers 9 bases. In nucleotides, the CDR3 is TGCGCCAGCAGCCCCAAAGGAGCGGGGGGTCCCGATGAGCAGTTCTTC. This sequence encodes CASSPKGAGGPDEQFF.